These 22 T cell receptor beta chains came from one sample sequenced in a study of regulatory T cells in long-lasting Graves disease. Arm-PCR of CDR3 regions with iRepertoire HTBI primers generated TCR beta libraries. MiXCR was run by TCRdb on the multiplex PCR reads, yielding one entry per CDR3 protein. The table has 400,000 to 500,000 distinct CDR3 sequences, around 20% seen once. Time point given: persistent/refractory GD, antithyroid drugs over 5 years with positive TRAb. PBMC-extracted RNA yielded the TCR library. Specimen: peripheral blood mononuclear cells (PBMCs), collected when the disease was refractory, from a patient treated with antithyroid drugs. Source of these receptors: a female donor with Graves disease.

The gene calls are TRBV11-3 and TRBJ2-7, with 8 nucleotides matching TRBD2. This CDR3 is 12 amino acids long. Germline V gene lookup returns CDR1 SGHNT and CDR2 YENEEA. In DNA, the CDR3 is TGTCGGGTGTTAGCGGGAAAATACGAGCAGTACTTC. This encodes CRVLAGKYEQYF.

This clonotype was recorded at least ten times. The chain recombines TRBV11-3 with TRBJ2-2; the match to TRBD2 covers 7 bases. The J segment lost 9 bases and the V segment lost 5 bases, leaving 6 bases of the junction unmatched. This CDR3 is 13 amino acids long. Germline V gene data show CDR1 as SGHNT and CDR2 as YENEEA. The DNA for the CDR3 is TGTGCCAGCAGCGCCCAAGCGGGGTGGGAGCTGTTTTTT. It translates to CASSAQAGWELFF.

This chain joins TRBV29-1 and TRBJ2-7; 9 positions agree with TRBD1. With V trimmed by 0 bases and J by 5 bases, 5 bases remained unmatched. The CDR3 is made up of 14 amino acids. Germline loops: CDR1 SQVTM, CDR2 ANQGSEA. The CDR3 DNA reads as TGCAGCGTTGAAGATCCGGGACAGGGCGACGAGCAGTACTTC. This codes for CSVEDPGQGDEQYF.

This clonotype was seen at least ten times. This sequence joins TRBV25-1 and TRBJ2-7, with D unresolved. Germline lookup yields CDR1 MGHDK and CDR2 SYGVNS. There are 14 residues in the CDR3. V lost 5 bases, J lost 4 bases, and 15 bases lay in between. The CDR3 protein is CASSSPPNGYEQYF. The CDR3 DNA reads as TGTGCCAGCAGTTCTCCCCCCAACGGGTACGAGCAGTACTTC.

This clonotype was seen a few times. This chain uses TRBV2 with TRBJ2-7; TRBD2 aligns across 11 bases. The CDR3 covers 14 residues. V shed 8 bases and J 7 bases; nucleotides not matched to a gene: 10. Germline CDR1 SNHLY, CDR2 FYNNEI. The CDR3 nucleotides read TGTGCCAGCTCGGGACTAGCGGCCTCCTTTGAGCAGTACTTC. It yields the protein CASSGLAASFEQYF.

This clonotype turned up a few times. The rearrangement uses TRBV28 and TRBJ1-6; D gene ambiguous. Deletions cut 10 bases from V and 5 bases from J, with 18 bases between. The CDR3 covers 15 residues. The germline gives CDR1 MDHEN, CDR2 SYDVKM. The CDR3 sequence is CATESVWENNSPLHF. CDR3 DNA sequence: TGTGCCACCGAGTCCGTGTGGGAAAATAATTCACCCCTCCACTTT.

This clonotype was recorded many times. This chain uses TRBV2 with TRBJ2-2; D remains unclear. CDR1 is SNHLY, CDR2 FYNNEI, per germline. The CDR3 length is 17 residues. The V and J ends lost 4 bases and 0 bases respectively, with 15 bases between them. The CDR3 DNA follows: TGTGCCAGCAGTGGGTACTCCACCACAGCGAACACCGGGGAGCTGTTTTTT. Residues: CASSGYSTTANTGELFF.

The J gene is TRBJ1-4, the V gene TRBV2, with unresolved D. This CDR3 spans 15 amino acids. The V gene lost 5 bases and the J gene lost 4 bases, with 14 bases spanning the gap. Germline CDR1 reads SNHLY; CDR2 reads FYNNEI. CDR3 sequence (DNA): TGTGCCAGCAGTTATCTCCCAGTCCTTAATGAAAAACTGTTTTTT. Translating gives CASSYLPVLNEKLFF. Drawing the rest from reference TRBV2 and TRBJ1-4, the complete variable domain is EPEVTQTPSHQVTQMGQEVILRCVPISNHLYFYWYRQILGQKVEFLVSFYNNEISEKSEIFDDQFSVERPDGSNFTLKIRSTKLEDSAMYFCASSYLPVLNEKLFFGSGTQLSVL.

The chain is built from TRBV28 and TRBJ1-3; the D gene is possibly TRBD1 (5 bases). The V end lost 1 base, the J end lost 4 bases, and 17 bases lay between the germline ends. This CDR3 contains 17 residues. CDR1 and CDR2 from the germline V gene are MDHEN and SYDVKM. The CDR3 sequence is CASSLSRDLVAGNTIYF. In DNA, the CDR3 is TGTGCCAGCAGTTTATCCCGGGACCTGGTGGCGGGAAACACCATATATTTT.

The V gene is TRBV7-2, the J gene TRBJ2-2; no definite D call. This CDR3 has 14 amino acids. The V and J ends lost 5 bases and 3 bases respectively, with 10 bases between them. In germline, CDR1 is SGHTA, CDR2 FQGNSA. The CDR3 protein is CASSNPSYTGELFF. The CDR3 bases are TGTGCCAGCAGCAACCCATCCTACACCGGGGAGCTGTTTTTT.

The rearrangement links TRBV2 to TRBJ2-6; D tentatively reads TRBD1 or TRBD2 (5 bases each). The CDR3 consists of 16 residues. The germline V gene encodes CDR1 SNHLY and CDR2 FYNNEI. Trimming stripped 8 bases from V and 0 bases from J, with 14 bases between. The CDR3 protein is CASELGRNSGANVLTF. The CDR3 DNA reads TGTGCCAGCGAACTGGGACGGAACTCTGGGGCCAACGTCCTGACTTTC.

The sample holds many counts of this clonotype. This chain links TRBV28 with TRBJ2-7, with TRBD1 matching over 7 bases. Trimming cost V 6 bases and J 4 bases; bases outside gene matches: 15. The CDR3 loop spans 16 amino acids. The V gene's germline CDR1 is MDHEN and CDR2 SYDVKM. The CDR3 DNA is TGTGCCAGCAGCCCGTTGATACAGGGGTTGTCGTACGAGCAGTACTTC. Its translation is CASSPLIQGLSYEQYF.

This clonotype was seen ten or more times. V gene TRBV28 combines with J gene TRBJ2-7; weak D call: TRBD1 (7 bases). This CDR3 is built from 15 residues. V dropped 7 bases and J dropped 1 base, with 17 bases sitting between them. Germline V gene sequence: CDR1 MDHEN, CDR2 SYDVKM. CDR3 DNA sequence: TGTGCCAGCACCCCCGGGGGCAGGGGGTCCTACGAGCAGTACTTC. Translated: CASTPGGRGSYEQYF.

This clonotype was picked up a small number of times. The chain links TRBV6-1 to TRBJ1-1, with D hard to call. This CDR3 spans 15 amino acids. CDR1 is MNHNS, CDR2 SASEGT, per germline. Trimming stripped 2 bases from V and 1 base from J, with 11 bases between. The CDR3 protein is CASSEQAVGNTEAFF. DNA of the CDR3: TGTGCCAGCAGTGAACAGGCCGTTGGGAACACTGAAGCTTTCTTT.

At least ten counts were recorded for this clonotype. Mismatch with germline at one junction end may stem from a read error. This rearrangement joins TRBV2 to TRBJ2-7; perhaps TRBD1 as D (6 bases). CDR1 SNHLY and CDR2 FYNNEI come from the germline V gene. This CDR3 has 12 amino acids. This chain's CDR3 is CASSEVGQGLDF. The CDR3 bases are TGTGCCAGCAGTGAAGTTGGCCAGGGGTTGGACTTC.

The table lists this clonotype with a few counts. The J gene is TRBJ2-5, the V gene TRBV19, with 7 bases aligning to TRBD2. Germline CDR1 LNHDA, CDR2 SQIVND (reference sequence). The CDR3 runs to 16 residues. V lost 4 bases, J lost 5 bases, and 13 bases stayed unmatched. The CDR3 DNA sequence: TGTGCCAGTAGTACCGGCTCTAGCGGTACCCTTGAGACCCAGTACTTC. Residues: CASSTGSSGTLETQYF.

This clonotype was counted many times. V gene TRBV2 combines with J gene TRBJ2-2; no reliable D call. The length of the CDR3 is 17 residues. Germline V gene data show CDR1 as SNHLY and CDR2 as FYNNEI. The ends were cut back, 0 bases at V and 3 bases at J, with 14 bases in the middle. The CDR3 is CASSEAAVGLDTGELFF. CDR3 DNA sequence: TGTGCCAGCAGTGAAGCGGCAGTGGGCTTGGACACCGGGGAGCTGTTTTTT.

V usage is TRBV30 and J usage is TRBJ2-5, with TRBD2 as a possible D gene (6 bases). There are 13 residues in the CDR3. V gave up 5 bases and J gave up 1 base, with 11 bases separating them. CDR1 is GTSNPN, CDR2 SVGIG, per germline (reference sequence). The CDR3 protein is CAWGAGLQETQYF. The CDR3 DNA reads as TGTGCCTGGGGGGCGGGACTCCAAGAGACCCAGTACTTC.

This clonotype has a count of ten or more. The J gene is TRBJ1-5, the V gene TRBV28; D call uncertain. The V gene's germline CDR1 is MDHEN and CDR2 SYDVKM. The length of the CDR3 is 15 residues. Between the trimmed V and J ends, which lost 3 bases and 6 bases, there was a span of 15 bases. The CDR3 DNA follows: TGTGCCAGCAGTTTGATGATGCGGCTTGGTCAGCCCCAGCATTTT. Protein sequence: CASSLMMRLGQPQHF.

In the case of this clonotype: A much larger clonotype is one base distant, so this may be a read error. No conserved phenylalanine or tryptophan is present at the end of the CDR3, so a read error is the likely explanation. The genes are TRBV5-8 and TRBJ2-7; D possibly matches TRBD1 or TRBD2 (5 bases each). CDR1 is SGHTS, CDR2 YDEGEE, per germline. The CDR3 is made up of 13 amino acids. V was trimmed by 4 bases and J by 2 bases, leaving 10 bases between them. Here the CDR3 DNA reads TGTGCCAGCAGCCCCGGGACGACCTACGAGCAGTACCTC. It encodes CASSPGTTYEQYL.

V usage is TRBV7-9 and J usage is TRBJ2-7; D not certain. The CDR3 has 14 amino acids. Germline CDR1 SEHNR, CDR2 FQNEAQ (reference sequence). V was cut by 7 bases and J by 1 base, with 14 bases left in between. The CDR3 region is CASTHSSESYEQYF. As DNA, the CDR3 is TGTGCCAGCACCCACTCGTCGGAATCCTACGAGCAGTACTTC. Full variable domain (outside the CDR3, taken from reference TRBV7-9 and TRBJ2-7): DTGVSQNPRHKITKRGQNVTFRCDPISEHNRLYWYRQTLGQGPEFLTYFQNEAQLEKSRLLSDRFSAERPKGSFSTLEIQRTEQGDSAMYLCASTHSSESYEQYFGPGTRLTVT.

This clonotype was recorded many times. The rearrangement links TRBV28 to TRBJ2-4; 9 bases fit TRBD2. This CDR3 has 17 residues. Trimming cost V 6 bases and J 6 bases; bases outside gene matches: 15. From germline, CDR1 is MDHEN and CDR2 SYDVKM. This CDR3 reads CASSLEGAGGLLNIQYF. The DNA for the CDR3 is TGTGCCAGCAGCTTAGAGGGAGCGGGAGGATTGTTAAACATTCAGTACTTC.